Below, 8 T cell receptor beta chains from the same sample are listed, as sequenced in a study of T cells in Graves' hyperthyroidism and ophthalmopathy. Using RNA transcripts as the source, TCR beta CDR3 regions were amplified. HTBI primers were the set used in a first-round RT-PCR of the TCR CDR3. In TCRdb, the multiplex PCR reads were re-called with MiXCR into one record per CDR3 protein. The top ten hold over 20% of the sample, which has approximately 150,000 distinct CDR3 sequences, approximately 9% seen once. Sequencing used blood. The origin of the receptors is a woman aged 18 to 35 with Graves' hyperthyroidism that later progressed to Graves' ophthalmopathy.

This clonotype came up many times. The chain links TRBV13 to TRBJ2-3; 10 nucleotides align to TRBD1. The CDR3 consists of 15 residues. The germline V gene has CDR1 PRHDT and CDR2 FYEKMQ (reference sequence). V dropped 5 bases and J dropped 4; count of bases not matched to a gene: 6. The CDR3 nucleotides are TGTGCCAGCAGCCTAAGACAGGGGGCGGCAGATACGCAGTATTTT. It encodes CASSLRQGAADTQYF.

This clonotype was found many times. The chain has TRBV20-1 and TRBJ1-5; D is possibly TRBD1 (5 bases). Germline V gene lookup returns CDR1 DFQATT and CDR2 SNEGSKA (reference sequence). The CDR3 has 13 residues. V shed 3 bases and J shed 5 bases, with 11 bases lying between them. The CDR3 DNA reads TGCAGTGCTAGGTGGGGCGGGGATCAGCCCCAGCATTTT. This encodes CSARWGGDQPQHF.

This clonotype occurred many times. The V call is TRBV3-1, the J call TRBJ2-5; the D is unclear. Between the trimmed V and J ends, which lost 0 bases and 1 base, there was a span of 9 bases. The CDR3 extends over 15 amino acids. Germline V gene lookup returns CDR1 LGHDT and CDR2 YNNKEL (reference sequence). The CDR3 DNA reads TGTGCCAGCAGCCAAGATTGGCCAGTCCAAGAGACCCAGTACTTC. Protein: CASSQDWPVQETQYF.

This chain links TRBV7-6 with TRBJ1-3; D not resolved. Germline V gives CDR1 SGHVS, CDR2 FNYEAQ. The V gene lost 6 bases and the J gene lost 2 bases, with 14 bases spanning the gap. The CDR3 sequence is 15 residues long. CDR3 sequence (DNA): TGTGCCAGCAGGGAAGTCCCGTCACCTGGAAACACCATATATTTT. This codes for CASREVPSPGNTIYF.

The table lists this clonotype with many counts. This chain joins TRBV3-1 and TRBJ1-5; unclear D gene. The CDR3 is 15 amino acids. The V end lost 4 bases, the J end lost 4 bases, and 14 bases lay between the germline ends. CDR1 and CDR2 from the germline V gene are LGHDT and YNNKEL (reference sequence). CDR3 region: CASSRQPGPNQPQHF. DNA for the CDR3: TGTGCCAGCAGCCGTCAACCGGGTCCAAATCAGCCCCAGCATTTT.

This clonotype was counted ten times or more. The chain uses TRBV2 and TRBJ1-5, with a weak D call TRBD1 (5 bases). The CDR3 spans 15 residues. CDR1 and CDR2 from the germline V gene are SNHLY and FYNNEI. The V gene lost 4 bases and the J gene lost 0 bases, with 10 bases spanning the gap. The CDR3 protein is CASSGDANSNQPQHF. The CDR3 DNA reads as TGTGCCAGCAGTGGGGACGCGAATAGCAATCAGCCCCAGCATTTT. The full variable domain, with the rest looked up from reference TRBV2 and TRBJ1-5, is EPEVTQTPSHQVTQMGQEVILRCVPISNHLYFYWYRQILGQKVEFLVSFYNNEISEKSEIFDDQFSVERPDGSNFTLKIRSTKLEDSAMYFCASSGDANSNQPQHFGDGTRLSIL.

This clonotype was counted ten times or more. This chain uses TRBV30 with TRBJ2-1; D might be TRBD2 (5 bases). In germline, CDR1 is GTSNPN, CDR2 SVGIG (reference sequence). The CDR3 length is 10 residues. Trimming cost V 8 bases and J 9 bases, with 11 bases left between them. The CDR3 sequence: CAMGSVEQFF. The CDR3 coding sequence is TGTGCCATGGGTAGCGTTGAGCAGTTCTTC.

This chain joins TRBV11-2 and TRBJ1-2, with TRBD1 as a possible D gene (5 bases). The V end lost 1 base, the J end lost 8 bases, and 5 bases lay between the germline ends. The CDR3 consists of 11 residues. Germline lookup yields CDR1 SGHAT and CDR2 FQNNGV. CDR3 nucleotides: TGTGCCAGCAGCTTAGGGGGCGGCTACACCTTC. It translates to CASSLGGGYTF.